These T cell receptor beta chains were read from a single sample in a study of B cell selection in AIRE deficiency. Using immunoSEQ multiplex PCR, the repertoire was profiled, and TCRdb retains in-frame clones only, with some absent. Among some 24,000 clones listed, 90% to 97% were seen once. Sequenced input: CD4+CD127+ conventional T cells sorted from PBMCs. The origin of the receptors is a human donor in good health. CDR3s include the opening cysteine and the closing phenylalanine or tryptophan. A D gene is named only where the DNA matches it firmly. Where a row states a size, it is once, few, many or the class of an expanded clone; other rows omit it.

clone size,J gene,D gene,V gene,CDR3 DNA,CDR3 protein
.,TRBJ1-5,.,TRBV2,TGTGCCAGCAGTTGGGACACCAATCAGCCCCAGCATTTT,CASSWDTNQPQHF
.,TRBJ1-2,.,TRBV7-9,TGTGCCAGCAGCAGTGGGGGAGACTATGGCTACACCTTC,CASSSGGDYGYTF
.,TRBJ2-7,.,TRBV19,TGTGCCAGTAGTATAGGCAGGGGAGGCGACGAGCAGTACTTC,CASSIGRGGDEQYF
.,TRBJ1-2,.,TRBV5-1,TGCGCCAGCAGCTTAGTAGGCTATGGCTACACCTTC,CASSLVGYGYTF
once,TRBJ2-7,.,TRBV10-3,TGTGCCATCAGTGAGTCCAGGGACTCCTACGAGCAGTACTTC,CAISESRDSYEQYF
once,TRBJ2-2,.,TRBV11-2,TGTGCCAGCAGCTTATTCGGGATCCACACCGGGGAGCTGTTTTTT,CASSLFGIHTGELFF
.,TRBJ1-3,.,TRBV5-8,TGTGCCAGCAGCTTGGAAGGACTCGGGGGAAACACCATATATTTT,CASSLEGLGGNTIYF
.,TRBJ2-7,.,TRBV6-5,TGTGCCAGCAGTTACAGGCCACAGGGTTACGAGCAGTACTTC,CASSYRPQGYEQYF
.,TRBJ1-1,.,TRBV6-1,TGTGCCAGCAGCTTTCCACACTCGAACACTGAAGCTTTCTTT,CASSFPHSNTEAFF
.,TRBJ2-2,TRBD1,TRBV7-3,TGTGCCAGCAGTCTCAGAGCGGGACAGGGCTCCGGGGAGCTGTTTTTT,CASSLRAGQGSGELFF
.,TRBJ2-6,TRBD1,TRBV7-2,TGTGCCAGCAGCCCTGGGACAGGGCTGAGAGGGGCCAACGTCCTGACTTTC,CASSPGTGLRGANVLTF
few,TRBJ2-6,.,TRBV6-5,TGTGCCAGCAGTTACTTTGGGGGGGCAGGGGCCAACGTCCTGACTTTC,CASSYFGGAGANVLTF
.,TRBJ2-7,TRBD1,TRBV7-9,TGTGCCAGCAGCCTCACAGGGGAAGAGCAGTACTTC,CASSLTGEEQYF
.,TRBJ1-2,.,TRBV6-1,TGTGCCAGCAGTGAATCGAAAGACTATGGCTACACCTTC,CASSESKDYGYTF
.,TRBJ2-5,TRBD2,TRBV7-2,TGTGCCAGCAGCTTACTAGCGGGTCCCCAAGAGACCCAGTACTTC,CASSLLAGPQETQYF
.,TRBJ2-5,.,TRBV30,TGTGCCGGGGGCCCGAGGGAGACCCAGTACTTC,CAGGPRETQYF
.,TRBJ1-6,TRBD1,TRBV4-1,TGCGCCAGCAGCCCGTCCGGGACAGAGTGGTATTCACCCCTCCACTTT,CASSPSGTEWYSPLHF
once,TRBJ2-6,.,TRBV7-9,TGTGCCACCCCCCCAGCTAGCTCTGGGGCCAACGTCCTGACTTTC,CATPPASSGANVLTF
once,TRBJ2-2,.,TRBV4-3,TGCGCCAGCAGCCAAGGACTACAATACACCGGGGAGCTGTTTTTT,CASSQGLQYTGELFF
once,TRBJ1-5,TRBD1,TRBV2,TGTGCCAGCAGTGCCCGGACAGGGGGCGGTCAGCCCCAGCATTTT,CASSARTGGGQPQHF
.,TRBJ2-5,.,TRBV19,TGTGCCACTAGAGGGGTCGGGCAAGAGACCCAGTACTTC,CATRGVGQETQYF
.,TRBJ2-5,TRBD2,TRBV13,TGTGCCAGCAGCTTTCATGGTTGGAGCGGGGGGGCCGGGAAGACCCAGTACTTC,CASSFHGWSGGAGKTQYF
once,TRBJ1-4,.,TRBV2,TGTGCCAGCGTGGGGGACCCCAATGAAAAACTGTTTTTT,CASVGDPNEKLFF
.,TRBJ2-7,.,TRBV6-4,TGTGCCAGCAGGGGAGGTCCCTCCGGAGGGGATTACGAGCAGTACTTC,CASRGGPSGGDYEQYF
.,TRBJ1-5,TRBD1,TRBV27,TGTGCCAGCAGTTTTCGGCAGGGGGTAGGACAGCCCCAGCATTTT,CASSFRQGVGQPQHF
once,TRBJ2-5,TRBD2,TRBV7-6,TGTGCCAGCAGCTTAGCTACCCCTAGCGGGGACCAAGAGACCCAGTACTTC,CASSLATPSGDQETQYF
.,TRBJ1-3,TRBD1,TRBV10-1,TGCGCCAGCAGTCGGGACAGTGGGAACTCTGGAAACACCATATATTTT,CASSRDSGNSGNTIYF
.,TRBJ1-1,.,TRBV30,TGTGCCTGGAGTGGCAGACTTTGGGGGCGGAACACTGAAGCTTTCTTT,CAWSGRLWGRNTEAFF
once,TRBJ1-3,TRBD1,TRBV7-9,TGTGCCAGCAGCCCCATAACCGGCGGGGACAGGAGCTCTGGAAACACCATATATTTT,CASSPITGGDRSSGNTIYF
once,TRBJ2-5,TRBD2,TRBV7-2,TGTGCCAGCAGCTTAATGCCAGCGGGGGGAGAGACCCAGTACTTC,CASSLMPAGGETQYF
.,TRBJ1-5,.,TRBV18,TGTGCCAGCTCACCGACAATGTCAGGGACGGATCTGGAACCCCAGCATTTT,CASSPTMSGTDLEPQHF
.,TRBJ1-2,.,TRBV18,TGTGCCAGCTCACAGGACAGCTATGGCTACACCTTC,CASSQDSYGYTF
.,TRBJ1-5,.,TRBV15,TGTGCCACCAGCAGAGATGGGGGGAGTCGGAATCAGCCCCAGCATTTT,CATSRDGGSRNQPQHF